This TCR beta chain was documented in a study of OX40 agonist ivuxolimab in advanced cancers. About the study: In this trial design, patients received ivuxolimab intravenously at 0.01 to 10 mg/kg every 2 weeks. Points from the study as a whole: With doses of 0.1 to 3.0 mg/kg, CD4+ and CD8+ blood T cells had undergone clonal expansion by week 6.

Cycle 7 day 1, cycle 4 day 1, and baseline were the timepoints at which blood was sampled. This clone is a singleton in its sample. What it binds is not known. Sequencing was performed with immunoSEQ multiplex PCR; in TCRdb, only in-frame clones are kept and a portion is missing. The table lists 30,000 to 35,000 clones, roughly 90% of them singletons. V was pared by 3 bases and J by 2 bases, with 4 bases of the junction left unmatched. Looked up from germline, CDR1 is SEHNR and CDR2 is FQNEAQ (reference sequence). The CDR3 sequence is 14 residues long. The genes are TRBV7-9 and TRBJ2-7; 7 positions match TRBD2. The TCR comes from an adult with an advanced solid tumor such as melanoma, head and neck, liver or kidney cancer. Source: CD4+ or CD8+ T cells sorted from blood, taken in a trial of the OX40 agonist ivuxolimab. The chain's CDR3 is CASSFRDYTYEQYF. The CDR3, as DNA: TGTGCCAGCAGCTTCCGGGACTATACCTACGAGCAGTACTTC.